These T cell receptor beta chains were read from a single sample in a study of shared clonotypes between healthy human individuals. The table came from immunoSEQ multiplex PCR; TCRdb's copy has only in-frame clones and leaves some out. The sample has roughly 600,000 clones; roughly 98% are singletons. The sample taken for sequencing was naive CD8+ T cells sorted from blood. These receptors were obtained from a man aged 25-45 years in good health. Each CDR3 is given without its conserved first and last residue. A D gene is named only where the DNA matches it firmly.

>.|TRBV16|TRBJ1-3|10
ASSHSGNTIY
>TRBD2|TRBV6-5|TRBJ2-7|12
ASSYSSGRNEQY
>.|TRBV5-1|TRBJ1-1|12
ASSYEGPGTEAF
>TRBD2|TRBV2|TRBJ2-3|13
ASSGGTSYTDTQY
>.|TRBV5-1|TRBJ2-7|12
ASSPRDTTYEQY
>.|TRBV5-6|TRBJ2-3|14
ASSFAQGSFTDTQY
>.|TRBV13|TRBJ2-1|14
ASSPQGIENYNEQF
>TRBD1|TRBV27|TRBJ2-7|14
ASSPARTGLSYEQY
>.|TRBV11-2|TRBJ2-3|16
ASSGRLQATIDTDTQY
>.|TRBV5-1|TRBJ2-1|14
ASSLDRPGVDNEQF
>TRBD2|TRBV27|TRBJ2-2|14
ASSSTSGSYTGELF
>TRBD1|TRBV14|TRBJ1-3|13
ASSQELTGRGTIY